Sequencing of this T cell receptor beta chain was carried out in a study of cytomegalovirus exposure and HLA in healthy donors. Overall study results and limits: In the analysis, some V segments, TRBV6-2 and TRBV6-3 included, were excluded as indistinguishable.

A remark on this clone: Antigen specificity is unknown.

This PCR relied on a set of 60 Vbeta primers and 13 Jbeta primers. Clones were read by immunoSEQ multiplex PCR, and TCRdb kept only the in-frame ones, dropping some. The profile shows under 150,000 clones, around 70% of them singletons. The CDR3 loop spans 18 amino acids. V shed 1 base and J 1 base; nucleotides not matched to a gene: 5. CDR1 is SGHRS and CDR2 is YFSETQ in the germline V gene. Although they were nominally healthy when sampled, donors likely had unrecorded immune exposures. This TCR was recovered from a man aged 30-40 years in good health and CMV-seropositive. The V gene is TRBV5-1, the J gene TRBJ2-5; TRBD2 aligns across 15 bases. The sample was PBMCs. The DNA for the CDR3 is TGCGCCAGCAGCTTGAGGGGGACTAGCGGGAGGATCCAAGAGACCCAGTACTTC. It codes for CASSLRGTSGRIQETQYF.